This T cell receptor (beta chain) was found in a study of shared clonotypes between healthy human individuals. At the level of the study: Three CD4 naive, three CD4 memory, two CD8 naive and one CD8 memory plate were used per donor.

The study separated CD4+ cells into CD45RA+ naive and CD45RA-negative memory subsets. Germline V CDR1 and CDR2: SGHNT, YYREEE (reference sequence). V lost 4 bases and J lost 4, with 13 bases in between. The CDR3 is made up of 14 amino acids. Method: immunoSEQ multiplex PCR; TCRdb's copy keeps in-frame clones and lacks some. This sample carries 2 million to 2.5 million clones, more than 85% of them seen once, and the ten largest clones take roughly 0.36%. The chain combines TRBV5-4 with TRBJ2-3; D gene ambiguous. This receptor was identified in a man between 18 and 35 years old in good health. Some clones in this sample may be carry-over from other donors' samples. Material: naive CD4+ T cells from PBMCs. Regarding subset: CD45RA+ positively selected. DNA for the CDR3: TGTGCCAGCAGCCACCCCTTGTCGGCAGATACGCAGTATTTT. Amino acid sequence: CASSHPLSADTQYF.